Listed here are 19 T cell receptor beta chains from one sample, sequenced in a study of cytomegalovirus exposure and HLA in healthy donors. 13 Jbeta primers and 60 Vbeta primers were used for the PCR. The assay was immunoSEQ multiplex PCR, and TCRdb's table has in-frame clones only and misses some. This table holds about 130,000 clones, around 74% found once. Sequences were obtained from PBMCs. All receptors come from a woman aged 50 to 60 in good health and CMV-seropositive.

The chain combines TRBV10-3 with TRBJ2-4, with D perhaps matching TRBD1 (6 bases). CDR1 ENHRY and CDR2 SYGVKD come from the germline V gene. The CDR3 has 17 residues. Deletions cut 3 bases from V and 4 bases from J, with 19 bases between. The CDR3 is CAISEAPGQPGKNIQYF. DNA for the CDR3: TGTGCCATCAGTGAAGCCCCAGGACAGCCGGGGAAAAACATTCAGTACTTC.

The gene calls are TRBV27 and TRBJ2-5; unclear D gene. Germline V gene lookup returns CDR1 MNHEY and CDR2 SMNVEV (reference sequence). This CDR3 contains 13 residues. V lost 2 bases and J lost 4, with 8 bases in between. The CDR3 is CASSLPSGETQYF. Here the CDR3 DNA reads TGTGCCAGCAGTTTACCGTCGGGAGAGACCCAGTACTTC.

This clone came up once. The chain is built from TRBV5-6 and TRBJ1-2; D possibly corresponds to TRBD1 (6 bases). The CDR3 is 14 amino acids. The germline CDR1 and CDR2 sequences are SGHDT and YYEEEE. Trimming pared 5 bases from V and 3 bases from J, leaving 14 bases between. The CDR3 reads CASRRRGYHYGYTF. The CDR3 DNA sequence: TGTGCCAGCAGGCGCAGGGGATATCACTATGGCTACACCTTC.

The genes are TRBV6-1 and TRBJ2-7, with a possible D match to TRBD2 (6 bases). The CDR3 is 14 amino acids. Germline lookup yields CDR1 MNHNS and CDR2 SASEGT. With 7 bases removed from V and 4 bases from J, the gap between germline ends came to 17 bases. CDR3 nucleotides: TGTGCCAGCACCCCTGGGGCGGGACCTTACGAGCAGTACTTC. It codes for CASTPGAGPYEQYF.

J is TRBJ1-4 and V is TRBV4-3; possible D gene TRBD1, 5 bases. Trimming removed 1 base at V and 5 bases at J, with 14 bases between. This CDR3 region has 16 residues. CDR1 LGHNA and CDR2 YSLEER come from the germline V gene. The CDR3 coding sequence is TGCGCCAGCAGCCAAGGCGGGACGGTTAGAAATGAAAAACTGTTTTTT. It is translated as CASSQGGTVRNEKLFF.

The chain recombines TRBV30 with TRBJ1-1, with D possibly TRBD1 on 6 matching bases. The CDR3 covers 14 residues. The ends were cut back, 1 base at V and 4 bases at J, with 13 bases in the middle. CDR1 and CDR2 (germline): GTSNPN, SVGIG (reference sequence). In DNA, the CDR3 is TGTGCCTGGAGTGGAGCGCGGGGGCCCACTGAAGCTTTCTTT. As protein: CAWSGARGPTEAFF.

The chain links TRBV6-4 to TRBJ2-3; no definite D call. CDR1 is MRHNA, CDR2 SNTAGT, per germline. This CDR3 has 13 amino acids. Trimming left V 3 bases short and J 5 bases short, with 9 bases between. CDR3 DNA sequence: TGTGCCAGCAGTGAGACCCTAGGAGATACGCAGTATTTT. Its translation: CASSETLGDTQYF.

This chain uses TRBV15 with TRBJ1-2; 12 positions match TRBD1. Germline CDR1 is LNHNV and CDR2 is YYDKDF (reference sequence). Losses at the gene ends were 3 bases for V and 8 bases for J; bases not matched to a gene: 13. This CDR3 is 17 amino acids long. CDR3 sequence: CATSSEGGDRGLQGYTF. The CDR3 DNA is TGTGCCACCAGCAGCGAGGGAGGGGACAGGGGGCTACAGGGCTACACCTTC.

The chain joins TRBV6-5 to TRBJ1-1; 8 nucleotides line up with TRBD1. The junction had 11 bases not matched to a gene; V was cut back by 6 bases and J by 8 bases. The CDR3 has 14 amino acids. Germline CDR1 MNHEY, CDR2 SVGAGI. The CDR3 coding sequence is TGTGCCAGCAGCCGCGGACAGGGAGGTCCCGAAGCTTTCTTT. It encodes CASSRGQGGPEAFF.

The count of this clone is one. The CDR3 DNA sequence: TGTGCCAGCAGCTTCATTCCTAATCCAGGGGACCACACCATATATTTT. Protein sequence: CASSFIPNPGDHTIYF. The chain couples TRBV5-6 to TRBJ1-3, with a possible D match to TRBD1 (6 bases). Per germline, CDR1 SGHDT and CDR2 YYEEEE. The ends were cut back, 2 bases at V and 8 bases at J, with 20 bases in the middle. The CDR3 length is 16 residues.

The chain employs TRBV5-6 and TRBJ2-2, with D perhaps TRBD1 (6 bases). Trimming removed 0 bases from V and 2 bases from J, with 8 bases in between. Germline V gene sequence: CDR1 SGHDT, CDR2 YYEEEE. The CDR3 sequence is 15 residues long. The DNA for the CDR3 is TGTGCCAGCAGCTTGGGGGGGACAAACACCGGGGAGCTGTTTTTT. Translated, it gives CASSLGGTNTGELFF.

The chain joins TRBV5-1 to TRBJ2-1, with TRBD2 matching over 7 bases. V lost 4 bases to trimming and J lost 0 bases; unmatched junction nucleotides: 7. The CDR3 runs to 16 residues. Germline values: CDR1 SGHRS, CDR2 YFSETQ. This CDR3 reads CASSRGERSSYNEQFF. CDR3 nucleotide sequence: TGCGCCAGCAGCCGGGGGGAGCGGTCCTCCTACAATGAGCAGTTCTTC.

J is TRBJ1-6 and V is TRBV6-5; D not resolved. V lost 0 bases and J 14 bases, leaving 14 bases between the germline ends. This CDR3 contains 14 residues. Germline V gene lookup returns CDR1 MNHEY and CDR2 SVGAGI. As DNA, the CDR3 is TGTGCCAGCAGTTACTCAGCGGGCTCGGGAACCCTCCACTTT. It encodes CASSYSAGSGTLHF.

The chain recombines TRBV19 with TRBJ1-6; a weak D match, TRBD1 (5 bases). The V gene lost 7 bases and the J gene lost 7 bases, with 14 bases spanning the gap. The germline V gene has CDR1 LNHDA and CDR2 SQIVND (reference sequence). The CDR3 consists of 14 residues. As DNA, the CDR3 is TGTGCCAGTACCATGCGGGGGAGGAATTCACCCCTCCACTTT. Translating it yields CASTMRGRNSPLHF. Using reference TRBV19 and TRBJ1-6 for the parts outside the CDR3, the full variable domain is DGGITQSPKYLFRKEGQNVTLSCEQNLNHDAMYWYRQDPGQGLRLIYYSQIVNDFQKGDIAEGYSVSREKKESFPLTVTSAQKNPTAFYLCASTMRGRNSPLHFGNGTRLTVT.

A single count supports this clone. This rearrangement joins TRBV5-1 to TRBJ2-3; D possibly corresponds to TRBD2 (5 bases). The V end lost 0 bases, the J end lost 2 bases, and 16 bases lay between the germline ends. The CDR3 extends over 17 amino acids. Per the germline V gene, CDR1 is SGHRS and CDR2 is YFSETQ. In nucleotides, the CDR3 is TGCGCCAGCAGCTTGGCCCCCACTAGAGTCCCCACAGATACGCAGTATTTT. This sequence encodes CASSLAPTRVPTDTQYF.

This clone appeared a single time. The chain carries TRBV7-6 and TRBJ1-6; no firm D call. The CDR3 spans 13 residues. Germline CDR1 and CDR2: SGHVS and FNYEAQ. With 3 bases removed from V and 7 bases from J, the gap between germline ends came to 7 bases. The CDR3 DNA sequence: TGTGCCAGCAGCTTTAACAGCAATTCACCCCTCCACTTT. This translates into CASSFNSNSPLHF.

The rearrangement uses TRBV19 and TRBJ1-5; 9 nucleotides agree with TRBD1. With 5 bases clipped from V and 0 bases from J, the junction kept 5 bases outside the gene matches. The germline V gene has CDR1 LNHDA and CDR2 SQIVND (reference sequence). CDR3 length: 16 residues. CDR3 bases: TGTGCCAGTAGTGAGGACAGGGGCTATAGCAATCAGCCCCAGCATTTT. Residues: CASSEDRGYSNQPQHF. The full variable domain, completed using reference TRBV19 and TRBJ1-5, is DGGITQSPKYLFRKEGQNVTLSCEQNLNHDAMYWYRQDPGQGLRLIYYSQIVNDFQKGDIAEGYSVSREKKESFPLTVTSAQKNPTAFYLCASSEDRGYSNQPQHFGDGTRLSIL.

This clone has a handful of counts. The chain couples TRBV6-6 to TRBJ2-2; D gene ambiguous. In germline, CDR1 is MNHNY, CDR2 SVGAGI (reference sequence). The CDR3 totals 11 residues. Deletions cut 6 bases from V and 6 bases from J, with 5 bases between. This CDR3 is CASRGPGELFF. The CDR3 DNA reads as TGTGCCAGCAGGGGCCCCGGGGAGCTGTTTTTT.

The chain combines TRBV5-6 with TRBJ1-4, with D possibly being TRBD1 (6 bases). V gave up 4 bases and J gave up 2 bases, with 9 bases separating them. The CDR3 consists of 14 residues. CDR1 is SGHDT, CDR2 YYEEEE, per germline. CDR3: CASSPDSTNEKLFF. The CDR3 nucleotides are TGTGCCAGCAGCCCGGACAGCACTAATGAAAAACTGTTTTTT.